This passage covers 3 T cell receptor beta chains from one sample sequenced in a study of blood T cell repertoires in COVID-19. Clones were read by immunoSEQ multiplex PCR, and TCRdb kept only the in-frame ones, dropping some. Among 230,000 or so clones listed, about 91% were seen once. Sequenced input: peripheral blood. The receptors come from a woman in her thirties or forties who had recovered from COVID-19.

This chain uses TRBV12-3 or TRBV12-4 with TRBJ1-2; D remains ambiguous. This CDR3 contains 12 residues. V was trimmed by 5 bases and J by 3 bases, leaving 7 bases between them. CDR3 nucleotides: TGTGCCAGCAGTCCCCGAGACTATGGCTACACCTTC. Translated, it gives CASSPRDYGYTF.

V is TRBV19 and J is TRBJ1-2, with D possibly matching TRBD1 (6 bases). The V gene lost 3 bases and the J gene lost 4 bases, with 15 bases spanning the gap. The CDR3 is made up of 15 amino acids. The germline V gene encodes CDR1 LNHDA and CDR2 SQIVND (reference sequence). CDR3 protein: CASSMNPQGTYGYTF. The CDR3, as DNA: TGTGCCAGTAGTATGAACCCACAGGGAACCTATGGCTACACCTTC. The complete variable domain, with remaining parts taken from reference TRBV19 and TRBJ1-2, reads DGGITQSPKYLFRKEGQNVTLSCEQNLNHDAMYWYRQDPGQGLRLIYYSQIVNDFQKGDIAEGYSVSREKKESFPLTVTSAQKNPTAFYLCASSMNPQGTYGYTFGSGTRLTVV.

The chain couples TRBV5-8 to TRBJ1-1; weak D call: TRBD1 (5 bases). From germline, CDR1 is SGHTS and CDR2 YDEGEE. The CDR3 consists of 14 residues. V dropped 3 bases and J dropped 1 base, with 10 bases sitting between them. The CDR3: CASSSGGGNTEAFF. CDR3 in DNA: TGTGCCAGCAGCTCGGGGGGAGGGAACACTGAAGCTTTCTTT.